The entry below describes one T cell receptor beta chain. This entry belongs to a study of OX40 agonist ivuxolimab in advanced cancers. The method was immunoSEQ multiplex PCR; TCRdb's version includes in-frame clones alone and lacks a portion of them. The repertoire has approximately 84,000 clones, 84% of them found once; the top ten carry under 3.5%. This sequence was found in an adult with an advanced solid tumor such as melanoma, head and neck, liver or kidney cancer. This specimen consisted of CD4+ or CD8+ T cells sorted from blood, obtained in a trial of the OX40 agonist ivuxolimab.

CDR3 in amino acids: CASSQYSADGYTF. The CDR3 nucleotides read TGTGCCAGCAGCCAATATTCGGCCGATGGCTACACCTTC. The chain employs TRBV7-2 and TRBJ1-2; no clear D gene. Trimming pared 5 bases from V and 6 bases from J, leaving 13 bases between. The V gene's germline CDR1 is SGHTA and CDR2 FQGNSA. This CDR3 comprises 13 residues.